Following are 31 T cell receptor beta chains from one sample sequenced in a study of T cells in Graves' hyperthyroidism and ophthalmopathy. The CDR3 regions of TCR beta were amplified from RNA transcripts. A set of HTBI primers served as the primers for a first-round RT-PCR of the TCR CDR3. In TCRdb, the multiplex PCR reads were re-called with MiXCR into one record per CDR3 protein. This repertoire shows 650,000 to 800,000 distinct CDR3 sequences, 45% found once; its top ten account for 6.5% to 9%. The source material was peripheral blood or thyroid tissue (not recorded which). The receptors derive from an adult man with Graves' disease, either hyperthyroidism or ophthalmopathy (not recorded which).

The V call is TRBV6-6, the J call TRBJ1-2; D uncertain. Germline CDR1 and CDR2: MNHNY and SVGAGI (reference sequence). This CDR3 has 12 amino acids. Trimming pared 3 bases from V and 6 bases from J, leaving 8 bases between. DNA for the CDR3: TGTGCCAGCAGTTATGGGGAAGATGGCTACACCTTC. This encodes CASSYGEDGYTF.

The chain is built from TRBV10-3 and TRBJ1-6; no firm D call. CDR3 length equals 15 residues. In germline, CDR1 is ENHRY, CDR2 SYGVKD. Trimming removed 5 bases at V and 5 bases at J, with 13 bases between. CDR3 in amino acids: CAISLRAAHNSPLHF. The CDR3 DNA follows: TGTGCCATCAGTTTAAGGGCCGCCCATAATTCACCCCTCCACTTT.

This clonotype was counted between two and nine times. The gene calls are TRBV29-1 and TRBJ1-5; D is ambiguous. Trimming pared 3 bases from V and 6 bases from J, leaving 15 bases between. This CDR3 has 14 residues. Germline V gene sequence: CDR1 SQVTM, CDR2 ANQGSEA. DNA of the CDR3: TGCAGCGTTGAGTTTGGACCTTGGGGTCAGCCCCAGCATTTT. This codes for CSVEFGPWGQPQHF.

Concerning this clonotype: It may be a read error: a sequence one base away is much more abundant. The chain employs TRBV3-1 and TRBJ1-4; TRBD1 aligns across 9 bases. J lost 7 bases, V lost 7 bases, and 1 base had no gene match. Germline CDR1 is LGHDT and CDR2 is YNNKEL (reference sequence). The CDR3 covers 12 residues. The CDR3 region has the DNA TGTGCCAGCAACAGGGGGCGTGAAAAACTGTTTTTT. Its translation: CASNRGREKLFF.

The chain employs TRBV12-5 and TRBJ1-3, with unresolved D. From germline, CDR1 is LGHNT and CDR2 FRNRAP. V shed 0 bases and J shed 8 bases, with 17 bases lying between them. The CDR3 consists of 16 residues. DNA for the CDR3: TGTGCTAGTGGTTTGGTAATAGCTGGAGCGCTTGACACCATATATTTT. Its protein is CASGLVIAGALDTIYF.

In its sample, this clonotype was seen a few times. The chain carries TRBV19 and TRBJ1-1; 7 bases are shared with TRBD1. Germline values: CDR1 LNHDA, CDR2 SQIVND (reference sequence). With V trimmed by 5 bases and J by 2 bases, 8 bases remained unmatched. This CDR3 is 15 amino acids long. In DNA form, the CDR3 reads TGTGCCAGTAGTGGGTACAGGGGCGGTAACACTGAAGCTTTCTTT. Translating it yields CASSGYRGGNTEAFF.

The chain employs TRBV6-6 and TRBJ1-1; D is possibly TRBD1 (5 bases). Germline V CDR1 and CDR2: MNHNY, SVGAGI (reference sequence). There are 14 residues in the CDR3. Trimming took 7 bases from V and 6 from J, leaving 18 bases between them. For the CDR3, the DNA is TGTGCCAGCAAAAACTCAGGGATTCTCCCTGAAGCTTTCTTT. Its translation is CASKNSGILPEAFF.

Worth noting for this clonotype: A read error may explain this, as a much larger clone is one base away. The chain links TRBV10-3 to TRBJ1-2; 11 bases line up with TRBD1. Trimming at V came to 3 bases and at J to 6 bases, leaving 6 bases not matched to a gene. From germline, CDR1 is ENHRY and CDR2 SYGVKD. The CDR3 runs to 15 residues. In nucleotides, the CDR3 is TGTGCCATCAGTGACCCGGACAGGGGGCGGCATGGCTACACCTTC. Amino acid sequence: CAISDPDRGRHGYTF.

The rearrangement uses TRBV10-2 and TRBJ1-1; no definite D call. The CDR3 totals 13 residues. Trimming cost V 6 bases and J 0 bases, with 8 bases left between them. Germline assignment: CDR1 WSHSY and CDR2 SAAADI. The CDR3 sequence is CASRSSMNTEAFF. The CDR3, as DNA: TGCGCCAGCAGATCCAGCATGAACACTGAAGCTTTCTTT.

The chain carries TRBV7-2 and TRBJ1-2, with a possible D match to TRBD1 (6 bases). V shed 3 bases and J shed 2 bases, with 34 bases lying between them. Per germline, CDR1 SGHTA and CDR2 FQGNSA. The CDR3 totals 22 residues. Written as DNA, the CDR3 is TGTGCCAGCAGCTTGCTCCTACAGATTTCGGGGGCCCAAGAAGCCCTAAACTATGGCTACACCTTC. Translation: CASSLLLQISGAQEALNYGYTF.

The rearrangement uses TRBV20-1 and TRBJ2-7, with D tentatively TRBD1 (5 bases). Germline CDR1 and CDR2: DFQATT and SNEGSKA (reference sequence). V was trimmed by 7 bases and J by 2 bases, leaving 12 bases between them. This CDR3 has 12 residues. The CDR3 loop reads CSVGQGTYEQYF. The CDR3 DNA reads TGCAGTGTTGGCCAGGGTACCTACGAGCAGTACTTC.

The chain couples TRBV5-1 to TRBJ1-3; D is unclear. This CDR3 is 16 amino acids long. The V end lost 1 base, the J end lost 2 bases, and 13 bases lay between the germline ends. Germline assignment: CDR1 SGHRS and CDR2 YFSETQ. The CDR3 nucleotides are TGCGCCAGCAGCTTGCTCGGTTCCATGCCTGGAAACACCATATATTTT. Translated: CASSLLGSMPGNTIYF. Full variable domain (outside the CDR3, taken from reference TRBV5-1 and TRBJ1-3): KAGVTQTPRYLIKTRGQQVTLSCSPISGHRSVSWYQQTPGQGLQFLFEYFSETQRNKGNFPGRFSGRQFSNSRSEMNVSTLELGDSALYLCASSLLGSMPGNTIYFGEGSWLTVV.

This chain joins TRBV29-1 and TRBJ1-1, with D unclear. Trimming took 7 bases from V and 0 from J, leaving 12 bases between them. CDR1 and CDR2 from the germline V gene are SQVTM and ANQGSEA. This CDR3 contains 13 residues. CDR3 loop: CSGRPEMNTEAFF. Here the CDR3 DNA reads TGCAGCGGTCGACCGGAAATGAACACTGAAGCTTTCTTT.

This clonotype was found a few times. The chain uses TRBV6-6 and TRBJ2-7, with TRBD1 as a possible D gene (6 bases). V lost 7 bases and J lost 0, with 16 bases in between. Germline-derived CDR1 and CDR2 are MNHNY and SVGAGI (reference sequence). The CDR3 sequence is 15 residues long. The CDR3 bases are TGTGCCAGCACCGACCTGGGACATAGCTCCTACGAGCAGTACTTC. As protein: CASTDLGHSSYEQYF.

This clonotype showed up just once. This may stem from a read error, because a much larger clone lies one nucleotide away. The V and J genes are TRBV10-1 and TRBJ1-2; TRBD1 agrees at 8 bases. This CDR3 is 14 amino acids long. The germline CDR1 and CDR2 sequences are WNHNN and SYGVQD (reference sequence). Trimming took 2 bases from V and 5 from J; bases not matched to a gene: 4. The CDR3 reads CASSETRTGYGYTF. DNA of the CDR3: TGCGCCAGCAGTGAGACCAGGACAGGGTATGGCTACACCTTC.

The sample holds a few counts of this clonotype. The chain uses TRBV7-9 and TRBJ1-6; the D gene is possibly TRBD1 (5 bases). V dropped 5 bases and J dropped 6 bases, with 14 bases sitting between them. This CDR3 contains 15 residues. Germline-derived CDR1 and CDR2 are SEHNR and FQNEAQ (reference sequence). The CDR3 DNA sequence: TGTGCCAGCAGCCAAGATCCAGACAGTAATTCACCCCTCCACTTT. Residues: CASSQDPDSNSPLHF.

The chain combines TRBV30 with TRBJ2-7; D uncertain. The CDR3 spans 11 residues. The germline V gene has CDR1 GTSNPN and CDR2 SVGIG (reference sequence). V lost 5 bases and J lost 0, with 5 bases in between. CDR3 sequence: CAWASSYEQYF. CDR3 sequence (DNA): TGTGCCTGGGCGAGCTCCTACGAGCAGTACTTC. The full variable domain, in which reference TRBV30 and TRBJ2-7 provide the parts outside the CDR3, is SQTIHQWPATLVQPVGSPLSLECTVEGTSNPNLYWYRQAAGRGLQLLFYSVGIGQISSEVPQNLSASRPQDRQFILSSKKLLLSDSGFYLCAWASSYEQYFGPGTRLTVT.

The rearrangement uses TRBV20-1 and TRBJ1-3; D is ambiguous. V lost 5 bases, J lost 2 bases, and 13 bases lay in between. Per the germline V gene, CDR1 is DFQATT and CDR2 is SNEGSKA (reference sequence). The CDR3 is 14 residues long. CDR3 nucleotides: TGCAGTGCTGGGCTAGGGTCAACTGGAAACACCATATATTTT. Translated: CSAGLGSTGNTIYF.

The chain combines TRBV19 with TRBJ1-5; D perhaps matches TRBD1 (6 bases). CDR1 and CDR2 (germline): LNHDA, SQIVND (reference sequence). This CDR3 spans 14 amino acids. Trimming shortened V by 2 bases and J by 3 bases, and 8 bases separated the two germline ends. CDR3 sequence reads: CASSIRGHNQPQHF. The CDR3 DNA sequence: TGTGCCAGTAGTATACGGGGGCACAATCAGCCCCAGCATTTT.

This clonotype was counted a few times. The rearrangement links TRBV7-9 to TRBJ1-5, with D uncertain. CDR1 SEHNR and CDR2 FQNEAQ come from the germline V gene (reference sequence). V was shortened by 2 bases and J by 7 bases, with 9 bases between the two germline ends. This CDR3 comprises 13 residues. The CDR3 loop is CASSLSRLQPQHF. Here the CDR3 DNA reads TGTGCCAGCAGCTTAAGCAGGCTCCAGCCCCAGCATTTT.

V is TRBV2 and J is TRBJ1-2; 11 nucleotides match TRBD1. This CDR3 comprises 15 residues. The junction had 6 bases not matched to a gene; V was cut back by 5 bases and J by 4 bases. Germline V lookup: CDR1 SNHLY, CDR2 FYNNEI. CDR3 coding DNA: TGTGCCAGCAGTTTACACGGACAGGGGGCCTATGGCTACACCTTC. It translates to CASSLHGQGAYGYTF. The full variable domain, completed using reference TRBV2 and TRBJ1-2, is EPEVTQTPSHQVTQMGQEVILRCVPISNHLYFYWYRQILGQKVEFLVSFYNNEISEKSEIFDDQFSVERPDGSNFTLKIRSTKLEDSAMYFCASSLHGQGAYGYTFGSGTRLTVV.

This clonotype was detected only once. V is TRBV29-1 and J is TRBJ1-1; D is unclear. CDR3 length: 12 residues. Germline V CDR1 and CDR2: SQVTM, ANQGSEA. V was trimmed by 8 bases and J by 3 bases, leaving 13 bases between them. Here the CDR3 reads CSQDALYTEAFF. The CDR3 DNA reads as TGCAGCCAAGATGCGCTGTACACTGAAGCTTTCTTT. Supplemented by reference TRBV29-1 and TRBJ1-1, the full variable domain reads SAVISQKPSRDICQRGTSLTIQCQVDSQVTMMFWYRQQPGQSLTLIATANQGSEATYESGFVIDKFPISRPNLTFSTLTVSNMSPEDSSIYLCSQDALYTEAFFGQGTRLTVV.

The V gene is TRBV29-1, the J gene TRBJ1-2; the D gene is possibly TRBD1 (5 bases). The CDR3 is 11 amino acids. V dropped 4 bases and J dropped 9 bases, with 12 bases sitting between them. The germline V gene has CDR1 SQVTM and CDR2 ANQGSEA. The CDR3 sequence is CSVGDGGRYTF. DNA for the CDR3: TGCAGCGTTGGAGACGGGGGACGCTACACCTTC.

This clonotype has only a few counts. The chain links TRBV19 to TRBJ1-5, with D tentatively TRBD1 (5 bases). V was trimmed by 3 bases and J by 1 base, leaving 10 bases between them. The length of the CDR3 is 15 residues. CDR1 is LNHDA, CDR2 SQIVND, per germline (reference sequence). The CDR3 bases are TGTGCCAGTAGTATTGTGGGGCTCAGCAATCAGCCCCAGCATTTT. Its translation is CASSIVGLSNQPQHF.

This clonotype appeared many times. The chain couples TRBV10-2 to TRBJ1-1; D gene ambiguous. The CDR3 runs to 14 residues. Germline-derived CDR1 and CDR2 are WSHSY and SAAADI. Trimming pared 0 bases from V and 3 bases from J, leaving 8 bases between. The CDR3 region is CASSESGEYTEAFF. In nucleotides, the CDR3 is TGCGCCAGCAGTGAGTCAGGCGAGTACACTGAAGCTTTCTTT.

The chain links TRBV5-4 to TRBJ2-5, with 9 positions matching TRBD2. With V trimmed by 0 bases and J by 4 bases, 10 bases remained unmatched. The length of the CDR3 is 17 residues. Germline V lookup: CDR1 SGHNT, CDR2 YYREEE (reference sequence). The CDR3 coding sequence is TGTGCCAGCAGCTTGGAAATTCGCGGGAGGGCCGGAGAGACCCAGTACTTC. Translation gives CASSLEIRGRAGETQYF.

The rearrangement links TRBV29-1 to TRBJ1-6; perhaps TRBD1 as D (5 bases). The V end lost 5 bases, the J end lost 6 bases, and 17 bases lay between the germline ends. This CDR3 is 15 amino acids long. The V gene's germline CDR1 is SQVTM and CDR2 ANQGSEA. In DNA form, the CDR3 reads TGCAGCGTTCGTATCGGGACCGGCCTTAATTCACCCCTCCACTTT. Its translation: CSVRIGTGLNSPLHF.

At least ten counts were recorded for this clonotype. The chain is built from TRBV5-1 and TRBJ1-6; D remains unclear. The CDR3 covers 13 residues. V was pared by 2 bases and J by 9 bases, with 9 bases between. From germline, CDR1 is SGHRS and CDR2 YFSETQ. The CDR3 here is CASSFGTRSPLHF. As DNA, the CDR3 is TGCGCCAGCAGCTTCGGCACCCGTTCACCCCTCCACTTT.

This chain joins TRBV12-3 or TRBV12-4 and TRBJ1-5, with 7 bases matching TRBD1. Germline trimming cut 5 bases from V and 1 base from J; bases unmatched to any gene: 11. This CDR3 comprises 17 residues. In DNA form, the CDR3 reads TGTGCCAGCAGTCGACAGGGAGGAGGGGTAAGCAATCAGCCCCAGCATTTT. It translates to CASSRQGGGVSNQPQHF.

This clonotype was counted a single time. The J gene is TRBJ2-7, the V gene TRBV29-1, with 10 bases lining up with TRBD2. The germline V gene encodes CDR1 SQVTM and CDR2 ANQGSEA. There are 14 residues in the CDR3. V shed 4 bases and J 3 bases; nucleotides not matched to a gene: 6. CDR3 sequence reads: CSVAGASGGYEQYF. The CDR3 bases are TGCAGCGTTGCAGGGGCTAGCGGGGGCTACGAGCAGTACTTC.

At least ten counts were recorded for this clonotype. The chain has TRBV29-1 and TRBJ2-7, with D perhaps matching TRBD1 or TRBD2 (5 bases each). The germline gives CDR1 SQVTM, CDR2 ANQGSEA. Trimming stripped 7 bases from V and 6 bases from J, with 16 bases between. CDR3 length: 12 amino acids. The CDR3 region is CSAAGALGEQYF. The CDR3 bases are TGCAGCGCCGCTGGGGCACTAGGCGAGCAGTACTTC.